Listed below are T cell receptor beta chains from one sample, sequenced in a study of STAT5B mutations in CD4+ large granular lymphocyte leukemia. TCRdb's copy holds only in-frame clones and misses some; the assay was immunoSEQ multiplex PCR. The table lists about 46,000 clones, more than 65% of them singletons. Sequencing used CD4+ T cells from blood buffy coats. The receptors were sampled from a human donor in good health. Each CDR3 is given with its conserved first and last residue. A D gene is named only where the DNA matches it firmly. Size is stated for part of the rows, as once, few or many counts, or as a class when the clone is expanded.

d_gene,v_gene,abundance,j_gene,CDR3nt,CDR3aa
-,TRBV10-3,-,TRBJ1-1,TGTGCCATCAGTCAAGAAACAGGGTCCGGCACTGAAGCTTTCTTT,CAISQETGSGTEAFF
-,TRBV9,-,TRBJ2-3,TGTGCCAGCAGCGTAGGGATAGCGGCGACTAGCACAGATACGCAGTATTTT,CASSVGIAATSTDTQYF
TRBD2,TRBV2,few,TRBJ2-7,TGTGCCAGCAGTGTTAGCGGGAGCTCCTACGAGCAGTACTTC,CASSVSGSSYEQYF
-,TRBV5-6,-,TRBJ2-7,TGTGCCAGCAGCTTTAGAGGGTATAGGAACGAGCAGTACTTC,CASSFRGYRNEQYF
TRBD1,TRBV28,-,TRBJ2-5,TGTGCCAGCAGTTTCGCCTCCCTGGGGGACAGCGAGACCCAGTACTTC,CASSFASLGDSETQYF
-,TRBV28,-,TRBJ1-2,TGTGCCAGCGGTGGTCTCGACTATGGCTACACCTTC,CASGGLDYGYTF
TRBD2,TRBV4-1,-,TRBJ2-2,TGCGCCAGCAGCCAAGAGGGGGGGGGCACCGGGGAGCTGTTTTTT,CASSQEGGGTGELFF
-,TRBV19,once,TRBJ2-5,TGTGCCAGTAGTAAGGGTAGCGGACGAGGGGAGACCCAGTACTTC,CASSKGSGRGETQYF
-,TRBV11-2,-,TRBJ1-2,TGTGCCAGCAGCTTAGAGCCAGGATCTGGCTACACCTTC,CASSLEPGSGYTF
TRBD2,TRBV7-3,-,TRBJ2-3,TGTGCCAGCAGCATAGGACTAGCGGGAGGAACAGATACGCAGTATTTT,CASSIGLAGGTDTQYF
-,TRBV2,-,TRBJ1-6,TGTGCCAGCAGTGCGGATACAGGGCCCCTCCACTTT,CASSADTGPLHF
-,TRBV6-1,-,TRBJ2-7,TGTGCCACCAAAACCCCCGAGCACAGAGGCTACGAGCAGTACTTC,CATKTPEHRGYEQYF
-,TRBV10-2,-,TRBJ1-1,TGCGCCAGCAGTGAAACCCAGAGTTTGACCACTGAAGCTTTCTTT,CASSETQSLTTEAFF
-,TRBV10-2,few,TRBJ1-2,TGCGCCAGCAGTGACCCCGGACAGCGTGGCTACACCTTC,CASSDPGQRGYTF
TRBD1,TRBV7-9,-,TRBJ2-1,TGTGCCAGCAGCTTAGCGCAGGGGGCGTGGGTCAATGAGCAGTTCTTC,CASSLAQGAWVNEQFF